This entry describes one T cell receptor (beta chain). Its matching antigen is unknown. The data were obtained in a study of blood T cells in healthy people across ages. Overall study results and limits: For the donors, CMV status was unknown and possibly confounded expanded clonotype changes.

CDR3 size: 13 residues. The germline V gene encodes CDR1 DFQATT and CDR2 SNEGSKA (reference sequence). Together with a sample-barcoded 5' primer, a J-beta primer mix was included in a second PCR lasting about 7 to 11 cycles. TCRdb fed the 5' RACE reads into MiXCR, producing one record per CDR3 protein. The profile shows over 500,000 distinct CDR3 sequences, 27% of them singletons. Ten milliliters of peripheral blood were drawn from each donor into EDTA-treated tubes. The data were also submitted as part of a second study, on T cells of mothers and their children. Per that study: Mothers and children who were related shared slightly more overlap than unrelated pairs, but not significantly more.

This chain uses TRBV20-1 with TRBJ2-5, with D perhaps TRBD2 (6 bases). The last part of the DNA fits TRBJ2-7 better; the J call may be wrong. This TCR came from a boy younger than 10 in good health. Material for sequencing was blood. The CDR3: CSARGGPHYEQYF. CDR3 in DNA: TGCAGTGCTAGGGGGGGACCACACTACGAGCAGTACTTC.